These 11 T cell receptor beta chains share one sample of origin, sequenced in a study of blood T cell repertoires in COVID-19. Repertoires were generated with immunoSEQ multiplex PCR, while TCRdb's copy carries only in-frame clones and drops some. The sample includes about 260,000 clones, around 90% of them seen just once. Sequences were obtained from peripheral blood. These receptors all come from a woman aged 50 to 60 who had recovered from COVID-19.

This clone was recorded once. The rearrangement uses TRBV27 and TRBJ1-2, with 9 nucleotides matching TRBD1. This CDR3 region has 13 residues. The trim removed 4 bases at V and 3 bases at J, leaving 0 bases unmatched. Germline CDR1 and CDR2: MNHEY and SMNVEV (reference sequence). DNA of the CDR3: TGTGCCAGCAGTTGGGACAGGGACTATGGCTACACCTTC. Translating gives CASSWDRDYGYTF.

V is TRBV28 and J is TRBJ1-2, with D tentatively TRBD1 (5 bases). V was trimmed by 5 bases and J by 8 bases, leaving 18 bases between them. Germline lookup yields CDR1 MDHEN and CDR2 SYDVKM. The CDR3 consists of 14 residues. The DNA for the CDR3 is TGTGCCAGCAGTCTCCAGACTAGGGGTGGGGGCTACACCTTC. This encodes CASSLQTRGGGYTF.

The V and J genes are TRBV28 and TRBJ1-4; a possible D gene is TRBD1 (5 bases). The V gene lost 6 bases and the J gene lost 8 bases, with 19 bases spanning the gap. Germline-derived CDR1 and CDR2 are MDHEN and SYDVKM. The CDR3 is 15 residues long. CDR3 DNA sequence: TGTGCCAGCAGCAAAAGGGGAGGGTGGGCGGAAAAACTGTTTTTT. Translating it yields CASSKRGGWAEKLFF. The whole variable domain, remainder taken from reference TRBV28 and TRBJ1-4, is DVKVTQSSRYLVKRTGEKVFLECVQDMDHENMFWYRQDPGLGLRLIYFSYDVKMKEKGDIPEGYSVSREKKERFSLILESASTNQTSMYLCASSKRGGWAEKLFFGSGTQLSVL.

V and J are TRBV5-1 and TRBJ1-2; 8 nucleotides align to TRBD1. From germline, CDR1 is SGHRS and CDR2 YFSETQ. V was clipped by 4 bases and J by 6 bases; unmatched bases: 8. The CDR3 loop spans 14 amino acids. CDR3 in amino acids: CASSRLTGGHGYTF. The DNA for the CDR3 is TGCGCCAGCAGCCGTTTAACAGGGGGTCATGGCTACACCTTC.

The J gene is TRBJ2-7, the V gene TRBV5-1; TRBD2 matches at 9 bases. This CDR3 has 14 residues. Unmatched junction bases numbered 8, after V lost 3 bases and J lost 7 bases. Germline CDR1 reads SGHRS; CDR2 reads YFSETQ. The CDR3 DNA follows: TGCGCCAGCAGCTCGGGACTAGCACAGTGGGAGCAGTACTTC. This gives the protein CASSSGLAQWEQYF.

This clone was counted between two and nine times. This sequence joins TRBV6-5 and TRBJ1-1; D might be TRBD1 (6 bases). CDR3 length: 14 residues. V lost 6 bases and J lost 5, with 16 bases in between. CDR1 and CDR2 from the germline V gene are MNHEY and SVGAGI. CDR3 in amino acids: CASSLGGGVTEAFF. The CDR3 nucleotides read TGTGCCAGCAGCCTAGGGGGGGGAGTAACTGAAGCTTTCTTT.

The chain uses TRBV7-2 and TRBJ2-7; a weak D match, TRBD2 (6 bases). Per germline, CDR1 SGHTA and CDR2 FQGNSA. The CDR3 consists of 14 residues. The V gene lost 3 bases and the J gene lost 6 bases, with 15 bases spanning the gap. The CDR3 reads CASSFGRPSSEQYF. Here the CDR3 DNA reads TGTGCCAGCAGCTTTGGGAGGCCTAGCTCCGAGCAGTACTTC.

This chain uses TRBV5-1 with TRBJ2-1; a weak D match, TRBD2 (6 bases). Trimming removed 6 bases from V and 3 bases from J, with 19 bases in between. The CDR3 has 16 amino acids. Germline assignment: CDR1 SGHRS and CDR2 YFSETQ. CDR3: CASTPVGGAGYNEQFF. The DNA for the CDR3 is TGCGCCAGCACTCCGGTGGGGGGAGCAGGCTACAATGAGCAGTTCTTC.

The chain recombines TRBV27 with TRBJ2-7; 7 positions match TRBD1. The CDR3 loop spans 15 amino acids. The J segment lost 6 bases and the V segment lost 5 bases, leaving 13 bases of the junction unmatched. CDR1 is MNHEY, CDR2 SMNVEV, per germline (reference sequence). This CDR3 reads CASSPPRGRTSEQYF. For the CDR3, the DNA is TGTGCCAGCAGTCCTCCTAGGGGGCGGACCTCCGAGCAGTACTTC.

The CDR3: CASSWTGLVTQYF. DNA for the CDR3: TGTGCCAGCAGCTGGACAGGGTTGGTGACCCAGTACTTC. V and J are TRBV7-8 and TRBJ2-5; 8 bases are a match to TRBD1. CDR1 SGHVS and CDR2 FQNEAQ come from the germline V gene. The CDR3 is made up of 13 amino acids. J lost 7 bases, V lost 4 bases, and 5 bases had no gene match.

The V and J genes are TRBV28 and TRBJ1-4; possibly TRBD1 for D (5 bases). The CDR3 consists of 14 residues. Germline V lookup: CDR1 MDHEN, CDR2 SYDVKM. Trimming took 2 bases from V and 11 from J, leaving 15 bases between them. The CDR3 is CASSLGRADGKLFF. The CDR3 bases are TGTGCCAGCAGTTTAGGCAGGGCGGATGGGAAACTGTTTTTT.